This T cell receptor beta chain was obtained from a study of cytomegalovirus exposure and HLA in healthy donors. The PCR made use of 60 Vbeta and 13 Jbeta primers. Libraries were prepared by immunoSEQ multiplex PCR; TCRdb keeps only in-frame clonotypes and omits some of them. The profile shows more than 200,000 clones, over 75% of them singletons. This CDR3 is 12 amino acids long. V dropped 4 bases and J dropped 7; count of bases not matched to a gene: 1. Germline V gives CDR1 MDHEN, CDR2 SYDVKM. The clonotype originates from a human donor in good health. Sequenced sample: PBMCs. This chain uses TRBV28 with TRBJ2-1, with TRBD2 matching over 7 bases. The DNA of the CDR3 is TGTGCCAGCAGTTATAGCGGGAATGAGCAGTTCTTC. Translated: CASSYSGNEQFF.